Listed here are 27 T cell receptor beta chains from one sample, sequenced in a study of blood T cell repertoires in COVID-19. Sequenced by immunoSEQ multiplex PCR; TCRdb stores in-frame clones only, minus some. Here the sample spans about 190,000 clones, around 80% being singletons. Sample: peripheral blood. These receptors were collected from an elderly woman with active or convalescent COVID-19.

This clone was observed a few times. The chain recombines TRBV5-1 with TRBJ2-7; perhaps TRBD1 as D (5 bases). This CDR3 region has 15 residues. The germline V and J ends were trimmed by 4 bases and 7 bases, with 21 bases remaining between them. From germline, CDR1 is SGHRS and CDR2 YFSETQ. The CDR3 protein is CASSRAGAEAWEQYF. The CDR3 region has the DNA TGCGCCAGCAGCCGGGCTGGGGCAGAGGCGTGGGAGCAGTACTTC.

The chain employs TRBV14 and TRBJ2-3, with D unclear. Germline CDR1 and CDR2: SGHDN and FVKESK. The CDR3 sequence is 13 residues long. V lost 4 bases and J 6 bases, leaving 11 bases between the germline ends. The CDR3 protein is CASSPARMDTQYF. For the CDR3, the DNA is TGTGCCAGCAGCCCAGCGAGGATGGATACGCAGTATTTT.

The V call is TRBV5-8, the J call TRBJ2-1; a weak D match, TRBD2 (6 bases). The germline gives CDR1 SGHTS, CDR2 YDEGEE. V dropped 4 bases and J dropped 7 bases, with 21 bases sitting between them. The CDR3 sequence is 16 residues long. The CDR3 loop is CASSRRTGVQSNEQFF. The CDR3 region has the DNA TGTGCCAGCAGCCGCCGGACGGGAGTTCAATCGAATGAGCAGTTCTTC.

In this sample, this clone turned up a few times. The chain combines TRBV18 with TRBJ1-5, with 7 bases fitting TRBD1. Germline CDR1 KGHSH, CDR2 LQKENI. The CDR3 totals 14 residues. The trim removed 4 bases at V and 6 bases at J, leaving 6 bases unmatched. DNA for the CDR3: TGTGCCAGCTCACTAGGGGGCGCCTCTCAGCCCCAGCATTTT. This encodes CASSLGGASQPQHF.

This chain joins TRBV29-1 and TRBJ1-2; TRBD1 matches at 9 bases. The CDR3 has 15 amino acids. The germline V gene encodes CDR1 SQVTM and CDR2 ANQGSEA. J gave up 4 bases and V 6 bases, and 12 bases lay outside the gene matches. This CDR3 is CSVAGGDRVGYGYTF. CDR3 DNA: TGCAGCGTCGCCGGGGGGGACAGGGTTGGCTATGGCTACACCTTC.

The CDR3 loop reads CASSLVGQSYGYTF. Written as DNA, the CDR3 is TGTGCCAGCAGCTTAGTGGGACAGTCCTATGGCTACACCTTC. The genes are TRBV7-2 and TRBJ1-2; 7 bases fit TRBD1. CDR3 size: 14 residues. Germline V CDR1 and CDR2: SGHTA, FQGNSA. J was trimmed by 4 bases and V by 1 base; bases with no gene match: 3.

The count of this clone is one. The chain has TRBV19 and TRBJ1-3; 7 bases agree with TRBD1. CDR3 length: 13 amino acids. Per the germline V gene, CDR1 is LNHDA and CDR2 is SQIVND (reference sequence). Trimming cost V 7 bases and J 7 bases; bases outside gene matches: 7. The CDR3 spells CASMQGDRNTIYF. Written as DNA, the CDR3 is TGTGCCAGTATGCAGGGGGATAGGAACACCATATATTTT. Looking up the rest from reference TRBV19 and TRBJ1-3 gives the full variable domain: DGGITQSPKYLFRKEGQNVTLSCEQNLNHDAMYWYRQDPGQGLRLIYYSQIVNDFQKGDIAEGYSVSREKKESFPLTVTSAQKNPTAFYLCASMQGDRNTIYFGEGSWLTVV.

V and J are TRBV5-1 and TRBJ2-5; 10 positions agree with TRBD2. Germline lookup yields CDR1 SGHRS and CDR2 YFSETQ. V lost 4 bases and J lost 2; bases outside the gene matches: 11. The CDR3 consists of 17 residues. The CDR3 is CASSPGVAGGLQETQYF. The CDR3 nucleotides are TGCGCCAGCAGCCCGGGGGTAGCGGGGGGTCTTCAAGAGACCCAGTACTTC. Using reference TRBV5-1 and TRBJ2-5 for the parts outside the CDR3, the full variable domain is KAGVTQTPRYLIKTRGQQVTLSCSPISGHRSVSWYQQTPGQGLQFLFEYFSETQRNKGNFPGRFSGRQFSNSRSEMNVSTLELGDSALYLCASSPGVAGGLQETQYFGPGTRLLVL.

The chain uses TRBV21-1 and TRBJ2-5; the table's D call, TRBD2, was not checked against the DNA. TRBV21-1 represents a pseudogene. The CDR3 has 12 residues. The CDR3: CASYRRGETQYF. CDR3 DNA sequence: TGTGCCAGCTACCGACGGGGGGAGACCCAGTACTTC.

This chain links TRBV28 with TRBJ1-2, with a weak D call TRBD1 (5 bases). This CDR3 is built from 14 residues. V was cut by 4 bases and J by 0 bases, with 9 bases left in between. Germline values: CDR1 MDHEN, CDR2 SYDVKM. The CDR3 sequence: CASSSTTANYGYTF. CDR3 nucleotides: TGTGCCAGCAGTTCGACGACAGCTAACTATGGCTACACCTTC.

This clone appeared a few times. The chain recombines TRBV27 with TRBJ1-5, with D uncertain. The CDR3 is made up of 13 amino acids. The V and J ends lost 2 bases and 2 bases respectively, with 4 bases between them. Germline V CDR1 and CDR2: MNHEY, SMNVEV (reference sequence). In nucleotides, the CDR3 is TGTGCCAGCAGTTTACAGGGCAATCAGCCCCAGCATTTT. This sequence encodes CASSLQGNQPQHF.

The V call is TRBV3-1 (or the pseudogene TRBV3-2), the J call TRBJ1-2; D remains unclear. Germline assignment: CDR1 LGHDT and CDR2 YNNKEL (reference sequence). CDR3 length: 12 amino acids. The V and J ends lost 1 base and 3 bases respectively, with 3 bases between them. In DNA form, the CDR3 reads TGTGCCAGCAGCCAAGCTGACTATGGCTACACCTTC. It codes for CASSQADYGYTF.

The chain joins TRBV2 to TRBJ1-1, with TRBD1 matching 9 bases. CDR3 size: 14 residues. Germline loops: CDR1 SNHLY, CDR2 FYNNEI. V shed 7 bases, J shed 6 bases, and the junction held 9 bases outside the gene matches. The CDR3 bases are TGTGCCAGCACGGAGGACAGGGGTACATCTGAAGCTTTCTTT. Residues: CASTEDRGTSEAFF.

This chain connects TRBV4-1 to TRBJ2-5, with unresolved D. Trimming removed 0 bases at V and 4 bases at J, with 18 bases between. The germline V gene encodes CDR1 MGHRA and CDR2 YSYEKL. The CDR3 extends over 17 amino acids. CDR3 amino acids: CASSQELRNPGPETQYF. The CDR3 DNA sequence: TGCGCCAGCAGCCAAGAACTACGGAACCCCGGCCCAGAGACCCAGTACTTC.

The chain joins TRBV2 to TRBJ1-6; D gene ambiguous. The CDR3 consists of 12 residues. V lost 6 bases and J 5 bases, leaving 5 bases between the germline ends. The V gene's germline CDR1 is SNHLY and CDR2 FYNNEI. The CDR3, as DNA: TGTGCCAGCAGCCTTGATAATTCACCCCTCCACTTT. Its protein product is CASSLDNSPLHF.

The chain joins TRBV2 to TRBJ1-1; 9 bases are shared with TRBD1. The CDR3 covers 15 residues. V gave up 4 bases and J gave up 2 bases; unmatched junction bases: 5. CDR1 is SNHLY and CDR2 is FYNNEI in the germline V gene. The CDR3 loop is CASSVGQGLNTEAFF. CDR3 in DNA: TGTGCCAGCAGTGTCGGACAGGGGCTAAACACTGAAGCTTTCTTT.

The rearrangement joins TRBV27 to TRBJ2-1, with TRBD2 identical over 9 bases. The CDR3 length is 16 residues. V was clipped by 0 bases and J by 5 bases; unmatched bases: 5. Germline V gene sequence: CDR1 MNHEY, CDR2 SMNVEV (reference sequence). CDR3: CASSLSRLAGHNEQFF. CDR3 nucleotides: TGTGCCAGCAGTTTATCGAGGCTAGCGGGGCACAATGAGCAGTTCTTC.

In DNA, the CDR3 is TGTGCCAGCAGTTTAACAGACAGGGTAGTCCTAAACTATGGCTACACCTTC. Translating gives CASSLTDRVVLNYGYTF. The J gene is TRBJ1-2, the V gene TRBV28, with TRBD1 matching over 7 bases. Trimming removed 2 bases from V and 2 bases from J; junction bases left unmatched: 11. The CDR3 runs 17 residues. Germline V gene data show CDR1 as MDHEN and CDR2 as SYDVKM.

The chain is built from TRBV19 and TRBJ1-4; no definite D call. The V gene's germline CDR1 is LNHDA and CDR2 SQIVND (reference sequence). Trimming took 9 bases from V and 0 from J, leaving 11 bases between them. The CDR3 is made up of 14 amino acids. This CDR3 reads CASHRVTTNEKLFF. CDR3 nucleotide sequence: TGTGCCAGCCACAGAGTTACAACTAATGAAAAACTGTTTTTT.

The CDR3 is CASSQSLAAYEQYF. The CDR3 DNA reads as TGTGCCAGCAGCCAATCGCTAGCGGCATACGAGCAGTACTTC. The chain uses TRBV3-1 (or the pseudogene TRBV3-2) and TRBJ2-7, with 7 bases lining up with TRBD2. The V and J ends lost 2 bases and 4 bases, in that order; junction bases with no gene match: 5. This CDR3 contains 14 residues. Germline values: CDR1 LGHDT, CDR2 YNNKEL (reference sequence).

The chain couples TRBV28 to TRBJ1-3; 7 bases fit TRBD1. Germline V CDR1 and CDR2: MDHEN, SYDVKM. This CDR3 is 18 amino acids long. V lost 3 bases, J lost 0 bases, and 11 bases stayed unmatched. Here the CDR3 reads CASSFGTGAFFSGNTIYF. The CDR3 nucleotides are TGTGCCAGCAGTTTTGGTACAGGGGCCTTCTTCTCTGGAAACACCATATATTTT. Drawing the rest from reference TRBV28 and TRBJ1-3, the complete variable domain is DVKVTQSSRYLVKRTGEKVFLECVQDMDHENMFWYRQDPGLGLRLIYFSYDVKMKEKGDIPEGYSVSREKKERFSLILESASTNQTSMYLCASSFGTGAFFSGNTIYFGEGSWLTVV.

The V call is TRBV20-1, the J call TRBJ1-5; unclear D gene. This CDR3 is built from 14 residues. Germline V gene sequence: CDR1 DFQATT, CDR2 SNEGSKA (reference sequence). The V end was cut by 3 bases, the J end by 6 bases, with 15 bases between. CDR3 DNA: TGCAGTGCTAGTTCTGAGCCCGGAGGTCAGCCCCAGCATTTT. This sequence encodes CSASSEPGGQPQHF.

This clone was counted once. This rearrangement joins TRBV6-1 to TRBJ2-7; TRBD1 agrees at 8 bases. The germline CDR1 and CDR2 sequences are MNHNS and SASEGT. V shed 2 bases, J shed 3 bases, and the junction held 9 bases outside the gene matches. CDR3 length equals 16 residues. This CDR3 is CASSERVGDRGYEQYF. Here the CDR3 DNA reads TGTGCCAGCAGTGAAAGGGTCGGAGACAGGGGCTACGAGCAGTACTTC.

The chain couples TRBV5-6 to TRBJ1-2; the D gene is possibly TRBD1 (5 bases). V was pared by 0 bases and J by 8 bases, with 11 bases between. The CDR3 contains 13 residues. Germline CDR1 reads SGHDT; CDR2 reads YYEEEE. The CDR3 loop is CASSLGSGAGYTF. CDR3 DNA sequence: TGTGCCAGCAGCTTGGGATCTGGGGCGGGCTACACCTTC.

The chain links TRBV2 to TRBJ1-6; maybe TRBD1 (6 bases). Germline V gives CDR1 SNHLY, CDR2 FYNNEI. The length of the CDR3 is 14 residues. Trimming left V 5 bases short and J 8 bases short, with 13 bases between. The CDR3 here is CASSLTGRDSPLHF. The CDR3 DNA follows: TGTGCCAGCAGTTTAACAGGGCGGGATTCACCCCTCCACTTT.

CDR3 bases: TGTGCCAGCGCAACCGGGACTCTATCCTACGAGCAGTACTTC. It specifies CASATGTLSYEQYF. V gene TRBV28 combines with J gene TRBJ2-7; maybe TRBD2 (6 bases). The CDR3 totals 14 residues. Germline CDR1 MDHEN, CDR2 SYDVKM. V was cut by 8 bases and J by 1 base, with 15 bases left in between.

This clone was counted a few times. The DNA of the CDR3 is TGTGCCAGCAGTTTGTTTGGGACAAGCAAAGAGACCCAGTACTTC. Its protein product is CASSLFGTSKETQYF. The chain employs TRBV28 and TRBJ2-5; D is possibly TRBD1 (6 bases). This CDR3 contains 15 residues. Germline loops: CDR1 MDHEN, CDR2 SYDVKM. V was shortened by 3 bases and J by 3 bases, with 14 bases between the two germline ends.